This TCR beta chain stems from a study of blood T cells in healthy people across ages. Study-level information: Template-switching capture recovered about one barcoded beta molecule per two T cells.

The CDR3 loop spans 15 amino acids. Germline V CDR1 and CDR2: PRHDT, FYEKMQ (reference sequence). V lost 5 bases and J lost 3, with 17 bases in between. Together with a sample-barcoded 5' primer, a J-beta primer mix was included in a second PCR lasting about 7 to 11 cycles. Each cDNA molecule carried a tag from a template-switch adaptor that contained 12 random nucleotides. Each CDR3 protein is one row after TCRdb ran MiXCR on the 5' RACE reads. The table shows fewer than 2 million distinct CDR3 sequences, with 35% to 50% occurring only once. Study-level results: Long-lived donors exceeded aged donors in naive CD4+ cells and diversity.

To note about this clonotype: What it binds is unknown.

The chain uses TRBV13 and TRBJ2-7, with D possibly being TRBD1 (5 bases). The receptor comes from a human donor in good health. The source material was blood. CDR3 residues: CASSQGQGHGYEQYF. The CDR3 DNA is TGTGCCAGCAGCCAAGGCCAGGGTCACGGCTACGAGCAGTACTTC. The whole variable domain, filled in from reference TRBV13 and TRBJ2-7, reads AAGVIQSPRHLIKEKRETATLKCYPIPRHDTVYWYQQGPGQDPQFLISFYEKMQSDKGSIPDRFSAQQFSDYHSELNMSSLELGDSALYFCASSQGQGHGYEQYFGPGTRLTVT.